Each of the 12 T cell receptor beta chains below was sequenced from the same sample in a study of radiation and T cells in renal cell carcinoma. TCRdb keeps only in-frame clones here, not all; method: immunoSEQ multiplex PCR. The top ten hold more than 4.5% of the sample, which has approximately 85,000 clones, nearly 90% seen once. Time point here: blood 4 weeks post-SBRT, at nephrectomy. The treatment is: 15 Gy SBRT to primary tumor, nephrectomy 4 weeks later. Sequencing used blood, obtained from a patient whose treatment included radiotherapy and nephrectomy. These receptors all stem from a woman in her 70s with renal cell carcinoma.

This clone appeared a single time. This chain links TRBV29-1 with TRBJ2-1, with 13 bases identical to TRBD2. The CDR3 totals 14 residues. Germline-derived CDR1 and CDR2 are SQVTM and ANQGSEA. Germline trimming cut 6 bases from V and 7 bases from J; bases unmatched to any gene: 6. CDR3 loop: CSVPTSGGRNEQFF. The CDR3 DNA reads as TGCAGCGTCCCGACTAGCGGGGGGCGGAATGAGCAGTTCTTC.

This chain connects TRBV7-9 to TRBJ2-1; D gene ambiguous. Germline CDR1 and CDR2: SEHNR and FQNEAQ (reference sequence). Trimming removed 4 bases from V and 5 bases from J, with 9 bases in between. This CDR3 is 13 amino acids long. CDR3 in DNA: TGTGCCAGCAGCTCCTTCCCACACAATGAGCAGTTCTTC. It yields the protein CASSSFPHNEQFF. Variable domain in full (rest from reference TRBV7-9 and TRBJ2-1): DTGVSQNPRHKITKRGQNVTFRCDPISEHNRLYWYRQTLGQGPEFLTYFQNEAQLEKSRLLSDRFSAERPKGSFSTLEIQRTEQGDSAMYLCASSSFPHNEQFFGPGTRLTVL.

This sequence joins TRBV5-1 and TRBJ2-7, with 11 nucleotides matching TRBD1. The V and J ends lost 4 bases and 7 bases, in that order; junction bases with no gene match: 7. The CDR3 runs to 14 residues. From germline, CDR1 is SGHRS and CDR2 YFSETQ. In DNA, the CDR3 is TGCGCCAGCAGCCTCCGGGACAGGGGGGGAGAGCAGTACTTC. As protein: CASSLRDRGGEQYF.

The CDR3 DNA follows: TGTGCCAGCGCCCTAGGGGGGGCCATCGAAGAGACCCAGTACTTC. This encodes CASALGGAIEETQYF. This chain links TRBV9 with TRBJ2-5; the D gene is possibly TRBD2 (7 bases). V lost 7 bases and J lost 3, with 19 bases in between. The CDR3 runs to 15 residues. The germline CDR1 and CDR2 sequences are SGDLS and YYNGEE.

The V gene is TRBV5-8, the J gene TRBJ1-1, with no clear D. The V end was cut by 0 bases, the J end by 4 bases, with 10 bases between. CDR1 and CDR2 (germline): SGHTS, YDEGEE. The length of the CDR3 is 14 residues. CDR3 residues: CASSLGAVLTEAFF. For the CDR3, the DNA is TGTGCCAGCAGCTTGGGGGCAGTTCTCACTGAAGCTTTCTTT.

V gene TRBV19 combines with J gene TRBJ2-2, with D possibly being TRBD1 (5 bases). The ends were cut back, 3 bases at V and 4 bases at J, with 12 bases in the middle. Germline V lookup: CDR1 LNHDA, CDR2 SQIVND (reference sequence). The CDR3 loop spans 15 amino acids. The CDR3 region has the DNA TGTGCCAGTAGTATCCGGACACGGACCACCGGGGAGCTGTTTTTT. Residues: CASSIRTRTTGELFF.

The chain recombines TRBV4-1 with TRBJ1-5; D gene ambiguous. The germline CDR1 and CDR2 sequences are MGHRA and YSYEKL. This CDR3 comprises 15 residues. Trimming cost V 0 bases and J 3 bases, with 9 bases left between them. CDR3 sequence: CASSQEGQVNQPQHF. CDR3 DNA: TGCGCCAGCAGCCAAGAGGGTCAGGTCAATCAGCCCCAGCATTTT.

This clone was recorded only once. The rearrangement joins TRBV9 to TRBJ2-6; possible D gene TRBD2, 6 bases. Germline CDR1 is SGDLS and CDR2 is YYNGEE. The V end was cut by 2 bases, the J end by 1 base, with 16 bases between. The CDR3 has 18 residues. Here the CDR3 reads CASSVGGNRFSGANVLTF. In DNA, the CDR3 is TGTGCCAGCAGCGTCGGGGGAAACAGATTTTCTGGGGCCAACGTCCTGACTTTC.

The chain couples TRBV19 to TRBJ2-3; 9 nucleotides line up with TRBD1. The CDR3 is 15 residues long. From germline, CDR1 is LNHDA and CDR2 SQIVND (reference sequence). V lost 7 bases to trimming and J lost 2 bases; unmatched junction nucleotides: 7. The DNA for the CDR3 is TGTGCCAGTACCCCACAGGGGGCGATCACAGATACGCAGTATTTT. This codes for CASTPQGAITDTQYF.

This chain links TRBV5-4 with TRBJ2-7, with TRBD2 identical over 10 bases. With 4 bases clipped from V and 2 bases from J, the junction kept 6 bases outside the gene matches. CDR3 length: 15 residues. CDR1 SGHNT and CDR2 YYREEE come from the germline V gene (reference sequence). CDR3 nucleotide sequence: TGTGCCAGCAGCCCCGGGACTAGCGTTACCTACGAGCAGTACTTC. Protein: CASSPGTSVTYEQYF.

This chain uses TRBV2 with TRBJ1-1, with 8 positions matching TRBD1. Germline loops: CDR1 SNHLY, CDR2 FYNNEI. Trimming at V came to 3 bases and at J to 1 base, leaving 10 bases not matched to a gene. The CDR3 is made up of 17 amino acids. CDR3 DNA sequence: TGTGCCAGCAGTGACCTGTTACAGGGGGAGGGGAACACTGAAGCTTTCTTT. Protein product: CASSDLLQGEGNTEAFF.

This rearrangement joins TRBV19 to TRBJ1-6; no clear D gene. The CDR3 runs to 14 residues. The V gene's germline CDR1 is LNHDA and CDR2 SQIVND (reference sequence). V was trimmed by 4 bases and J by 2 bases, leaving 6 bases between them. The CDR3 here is CASSSGPYNSPLHF. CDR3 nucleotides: TGTGCCAGTAGTAGTGGACCCTATAATTCACCCCTCCACTTT.